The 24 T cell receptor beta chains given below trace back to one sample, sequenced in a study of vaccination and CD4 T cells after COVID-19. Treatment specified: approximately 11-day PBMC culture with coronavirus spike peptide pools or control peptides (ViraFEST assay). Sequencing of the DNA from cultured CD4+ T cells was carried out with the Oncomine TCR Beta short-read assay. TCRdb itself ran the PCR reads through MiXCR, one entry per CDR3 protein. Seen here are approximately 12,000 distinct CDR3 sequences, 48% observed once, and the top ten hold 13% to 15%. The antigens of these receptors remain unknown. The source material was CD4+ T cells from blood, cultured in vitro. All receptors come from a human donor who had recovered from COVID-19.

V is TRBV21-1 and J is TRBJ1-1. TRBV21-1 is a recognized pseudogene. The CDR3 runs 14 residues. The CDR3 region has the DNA TGTGCCAGCAGCAAAGTTGCAGACATCACTGAAGCTTTCTTT. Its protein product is CASSKVADITEAFF.

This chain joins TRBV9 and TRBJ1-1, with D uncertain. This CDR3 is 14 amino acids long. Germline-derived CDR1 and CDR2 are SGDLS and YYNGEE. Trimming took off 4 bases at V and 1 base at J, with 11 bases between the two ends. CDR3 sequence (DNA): TGTGCCAGCAGCACTCAGGTCGCGAACACTGAAGCTTTCTTT. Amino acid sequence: CASSTQVANTEAFF.

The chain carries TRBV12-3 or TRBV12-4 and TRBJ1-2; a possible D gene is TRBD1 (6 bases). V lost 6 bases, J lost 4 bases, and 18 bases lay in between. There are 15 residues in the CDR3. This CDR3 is CASRPTGIRAYGYTF. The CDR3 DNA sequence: TGTGCCAGCAGACCCACAGGGATTCGCGCCTATGGCTACACCTTC.

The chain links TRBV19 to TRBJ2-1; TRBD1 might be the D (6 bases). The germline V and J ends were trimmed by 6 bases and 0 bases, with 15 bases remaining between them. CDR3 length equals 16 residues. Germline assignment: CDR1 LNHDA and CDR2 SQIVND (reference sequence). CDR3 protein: CASSRGHQISYNEQFF. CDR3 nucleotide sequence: TGTGCCAGTAGCCGGGGACACCAAATCTCCTACAATGAGCAGTTCTTC.

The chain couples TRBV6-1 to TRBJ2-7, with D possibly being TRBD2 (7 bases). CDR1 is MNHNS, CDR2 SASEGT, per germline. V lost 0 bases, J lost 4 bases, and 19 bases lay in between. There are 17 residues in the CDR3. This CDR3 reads CASSEAGGRRSKYEQYF. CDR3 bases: TGTGCCAGCAGTGAAGCGGGGGGGCGGAGGTCCAAATACGAGCAGTACTTC.

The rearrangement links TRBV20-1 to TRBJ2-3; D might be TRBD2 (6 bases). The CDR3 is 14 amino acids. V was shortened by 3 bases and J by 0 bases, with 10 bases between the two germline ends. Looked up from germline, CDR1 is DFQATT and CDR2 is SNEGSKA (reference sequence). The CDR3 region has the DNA TGCAGTGCTAGCCCCGCGGGAAGCACAGATACGCAGTATTTT. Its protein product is CSASPAGSTDTQYF.

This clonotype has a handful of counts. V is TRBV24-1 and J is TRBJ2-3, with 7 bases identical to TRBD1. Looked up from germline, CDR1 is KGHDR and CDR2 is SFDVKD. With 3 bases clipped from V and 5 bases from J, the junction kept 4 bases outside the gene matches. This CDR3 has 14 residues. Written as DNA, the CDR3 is TGTGCCACCAGTGATGCTCAGGGGGTAGATACGCAGTATTTT. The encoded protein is CATSDAQGVDTQYF.

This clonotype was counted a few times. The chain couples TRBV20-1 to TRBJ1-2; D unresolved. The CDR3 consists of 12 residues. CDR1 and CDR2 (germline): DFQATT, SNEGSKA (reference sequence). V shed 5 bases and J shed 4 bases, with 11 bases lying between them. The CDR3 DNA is TGCAGTGCTTCAAGAGGCTCCTATGGCTACACCTTC. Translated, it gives CSASRGSYGYTF.

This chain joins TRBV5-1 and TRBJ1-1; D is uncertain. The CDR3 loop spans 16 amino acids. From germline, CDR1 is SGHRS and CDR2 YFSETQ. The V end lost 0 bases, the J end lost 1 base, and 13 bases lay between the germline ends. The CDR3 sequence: CASSLGGGSANTEAFF. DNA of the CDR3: TGCGCCAGCAGCTTGGGAGGCGGGTCAGCGAACACTGAAGCTTTCTTT.

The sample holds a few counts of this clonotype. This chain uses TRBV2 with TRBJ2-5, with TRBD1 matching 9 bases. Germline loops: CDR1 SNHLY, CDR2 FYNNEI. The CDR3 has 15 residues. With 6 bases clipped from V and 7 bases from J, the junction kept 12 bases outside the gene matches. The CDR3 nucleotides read TGTGCCAGCAGGTTCGGGACAGGGAGTACATTGACCCAGTACTTC. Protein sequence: CASRFGTGSTLTQYF.

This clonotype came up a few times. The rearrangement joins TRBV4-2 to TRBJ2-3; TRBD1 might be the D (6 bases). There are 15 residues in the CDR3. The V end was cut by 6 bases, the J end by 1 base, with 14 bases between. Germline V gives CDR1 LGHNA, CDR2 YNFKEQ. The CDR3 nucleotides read TGTGCCAGCAGACCTGGGGGCAGGGGCACAGATACGCAGTATTTT. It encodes CASRPGGRGTDTQYF.

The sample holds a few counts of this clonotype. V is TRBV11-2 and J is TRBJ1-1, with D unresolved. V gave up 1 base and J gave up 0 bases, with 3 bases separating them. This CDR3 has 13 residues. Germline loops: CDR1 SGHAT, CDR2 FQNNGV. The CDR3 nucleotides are TGTGCCAGCAGCTTAGCTCTGAACACTGAAGCTTTCTTT. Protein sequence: CASSLALNTEAFF.

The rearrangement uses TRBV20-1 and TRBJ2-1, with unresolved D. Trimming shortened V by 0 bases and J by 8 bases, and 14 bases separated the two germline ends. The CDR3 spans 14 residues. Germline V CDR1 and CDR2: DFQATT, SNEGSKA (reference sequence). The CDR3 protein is CSARERRNHDEQFF. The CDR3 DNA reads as TGCAGTGCTAGAGAGAGAAGGAACCACGATGAGCAGTTCTTC.

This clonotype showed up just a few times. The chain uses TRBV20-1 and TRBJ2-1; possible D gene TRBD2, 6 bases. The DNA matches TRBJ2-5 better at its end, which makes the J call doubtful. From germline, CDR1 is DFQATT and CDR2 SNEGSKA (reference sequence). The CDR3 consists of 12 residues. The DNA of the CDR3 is TGCAGTGTCGCGACTAGTGAAGAGACCCAGTACTTC. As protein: CSVATSEETQYF.

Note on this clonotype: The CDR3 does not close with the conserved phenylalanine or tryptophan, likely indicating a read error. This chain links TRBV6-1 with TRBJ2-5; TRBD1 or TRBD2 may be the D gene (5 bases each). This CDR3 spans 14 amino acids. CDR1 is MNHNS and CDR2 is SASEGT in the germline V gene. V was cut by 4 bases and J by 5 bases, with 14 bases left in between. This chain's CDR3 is CASSAGRLAETQYS. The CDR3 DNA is TGTGCCAGCAGTGCGGGACGCCTGGCGGAGACCCAGTACTCC.

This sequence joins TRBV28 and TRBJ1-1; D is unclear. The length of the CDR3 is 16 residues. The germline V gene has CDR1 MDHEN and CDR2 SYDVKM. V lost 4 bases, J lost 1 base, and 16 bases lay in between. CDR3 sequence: CASSSRLGRRNTEAFF. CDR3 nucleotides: TGTGCCAGCAGTTCCCGGCTCGGACGGAGGAACACTGAAGCTTTCTTT. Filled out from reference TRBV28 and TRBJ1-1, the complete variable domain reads DVKVTQSSRYLVKRTGEKVFLECVQDMDHENMFWYRQDPGLGLRLIYFSYDVKMKEKGDIPEGYSVSREKKERFSLILESASTNQTSMYLCASSSRLGRRNTEAFFGQGTRLTVV.

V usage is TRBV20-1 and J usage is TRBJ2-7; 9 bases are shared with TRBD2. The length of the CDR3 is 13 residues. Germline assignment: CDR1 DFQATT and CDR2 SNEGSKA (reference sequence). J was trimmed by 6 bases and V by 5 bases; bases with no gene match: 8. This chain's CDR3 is CSAETSGRGEQYF. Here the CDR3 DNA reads TGCAGTGCTGAGACTAGCGGAAGGGGCGAGCAGTACTTC.

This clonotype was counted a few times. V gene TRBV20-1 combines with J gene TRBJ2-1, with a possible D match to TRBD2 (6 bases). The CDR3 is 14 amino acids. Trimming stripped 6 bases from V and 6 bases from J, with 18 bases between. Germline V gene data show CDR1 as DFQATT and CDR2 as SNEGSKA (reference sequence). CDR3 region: CSAPLGTGLNEQFF. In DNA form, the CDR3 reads TGCAGTGCCCCGCTAGGGACTGGCCTCAATGAGCAGTTCTTC.

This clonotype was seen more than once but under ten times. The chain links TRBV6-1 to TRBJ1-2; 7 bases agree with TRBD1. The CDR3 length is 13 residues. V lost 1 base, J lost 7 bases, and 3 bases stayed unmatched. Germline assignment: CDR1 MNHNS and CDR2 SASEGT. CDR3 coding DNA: TGTGCCAGCAGTGAAGAGGGGGCGTTTGGCTACACCTTC. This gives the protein CASSEEGAFGYTF.

This CDR3 reads CSADRGGYTF. The CDR3 DNA reads as TGCAGTGCTGACAGGGGTGGCTACACCTTC. The genes are TRBV20-1 and TRBJ1-2, with 8 nucleotides matching TRBD1. V shed 5 bases, J shed 7 bases, and the junction held 0 bases outside the gene matches. There are 10 residues in the CDR3. CDR1 and CDR2 from the germline V gene are DFQATT and SNEGSKA (reference sequence).

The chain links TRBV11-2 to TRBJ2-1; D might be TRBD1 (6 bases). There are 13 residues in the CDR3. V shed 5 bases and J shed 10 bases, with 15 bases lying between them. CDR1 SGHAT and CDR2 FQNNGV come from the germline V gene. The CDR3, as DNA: TGTGCCAGCAGCCCCCGGGACACCGGAGAGCAGTTCTTC. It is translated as CASSPRDTGEQFF.

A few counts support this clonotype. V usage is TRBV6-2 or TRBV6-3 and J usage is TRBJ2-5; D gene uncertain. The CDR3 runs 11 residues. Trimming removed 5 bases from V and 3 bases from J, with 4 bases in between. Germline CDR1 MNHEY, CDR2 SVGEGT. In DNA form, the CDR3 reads TGTGCCAGCAGTAAGAAAGAGACCCAGTACTTC. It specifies CASSKKETQYF.

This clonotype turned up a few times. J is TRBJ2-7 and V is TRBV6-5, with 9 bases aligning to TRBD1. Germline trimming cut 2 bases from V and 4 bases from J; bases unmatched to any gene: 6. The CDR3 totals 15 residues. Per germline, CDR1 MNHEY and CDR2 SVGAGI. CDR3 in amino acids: CASSYTPGQGYEQYF. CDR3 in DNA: TGTGCCAGCAGTTACACTCCGGGACAGGGTTACGAGCAGTACTTC.

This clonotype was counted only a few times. CDR3 residues: CASSPEGDTEAFF. As DNA, the CDR3 is TGTGCCAGCAGTCCAGAGGGGGACACTGAAGCTTTCTTT. The V gene is TRBV6-1, the J gene TRBJ1-1; TRBD1 might be the D (6 bases). The CDR3 has 13 amino acids. Trimming left V 5 bases short and J 3 bases short, with 10 bases between. Germline assignment: CDR1 MNHNS and CDR2 SASEGT.